This TCR beta chain derives from a study of T cell responses to AZD1222 COVID-19 vaccine. V lost 6 bases and J lost 2, with 8 bases in between. CDR3 length equals 12 residues. The table lists this clone with a count of one. The antigen is undetermined. Findings and caveats of the study: Among AZD1222 vaccinees, only five or six were seropositive at baseline. None of the repertoires were sampled until the peak T cell response had passed.

The method was immunoSEQ multiplex PCR; TCRdb's version includes in-frame clones alone and lacks a portion of them. This repertoire shows approximately 70,000 clones, around 88% found once; its top ten account for less than 12%. The receptor comes from an adult who received the MenACWY meningococcal vaccine as a control. The J gene is TRBJ2-7, the V gene TRBV12-3 or TRBV12-4; a weak D match, TRBD1 (5 bases). The source material was peripheral blood, sampled 28 days after the second dose of the MenACWY control vaccine. CDR3 DNA: TGTGCCAGCAGCCAGGGTCCCTACGAGCAGTACTTC. Translated: CASSQGPYEQYF.